This TCR beta chain was recovered during a study of response to subunit inactivated influenza vaccine. The study's findings and limits: A suggestion made by the authors is that each seasonal influenza vaccination recruits few new T cells.

TCRdb re-analysed the RT-PCR reads in MiXCR, keeping a single row per CDR3 protein. The sample records 530,000 or so distinct CDR3 sequences, approximately 24% being singletons. This clonotype was observed a handful of times. The antigen remains undetermined. This CDR3 region has 15 residues. Germline V gene data show CDR1 as SGHTA and CDR2 as FQGNSA. V lost 6 bases to trimming and J lost 2 bases; unmatched junction nucleotides: 4. V is TRBV7-2 and J is TRBJ1-3; 10 positions match TRBD1. The sequencing used CD4+ T cells sorted from PBMCs, collected more than 4 days after vaccination. The receptor's source is a man aged 50-59 years who received an inactivated influenza vaccine. CDR3 sequence: CASRTDRGPGNTIYF. CDR3 bases: TGTGCCAGCAGAACAGACAGGGGGCCTGGAAACACCATATATTTT.